A single sample is the source of the 3 T cell receptor beta chains below, sequenced in a study of blood T cell dynamics during melanoma immunotherapy. The time point: pre-treatment baseline. The protocol was immunoSEQ multiplex PCR, while the TCRdb copy is restricted to in-frame clones and leaves out a portion. The repertoire holds tens of thousands of clones, with under 90% as singletons. Sample: blood, taken from a patient treated with checkpoint blockade. The receptors stem from a human donor with melanoma.

The chain recombines TRBV7-2 with TRBJ2-1; 11 nucleotides line up with TRBD2. Per germline, CDR1 SGHTA and CDR2 FQGNSA. This CDR3 region has 16 residues. V shed 1 base and J 4 bases; nucleotides not matched to a gene: 3. The chain's CDR3 is CASSLVAGGGYNEQFF. Written as DNA, the CDR3 is TGTGCCAGCAGCTTAGTAGCGGGAGGGGGTTACAATGAGCAGTTCTTC.

This chain connects TRBV11-3 to TRBJ2-7; tentatively, D is TRBD2 (5 bases). Trimming took 3 bases from V and 6 from J, leaving 15 bases between them. This CDR3 comprises 14 residues. Per germline, CDR1 SGHNT and CDR2 YENEEA. In nucleotides, the CDR3 is TGTGCCAGCAGCTTTGGAGGCCCAGAGGCCGAGCAGTACTTC. Amino acid sequence: CASSFGGPEAEQYF.

This chain links TRBV6-1 with TRBJ1-2; the D is unclear. CDR3 length: 11 residues. Trimming shortened V by 2 bases and J by 10 bases, and 8 bases separated the two germline ends. Germline values: CDR1 MNHNS, CDR2 SASEGT. CDR3 protein: CASSEFSDYTF. The CDR3 bases are TGTGCCAGCAGTGAATTCAGTGACTACACCTTC.